This T cell receptor (beta chain) was captured by sequencing in a study of T cell changes during pregnancy in multiple sclerosis. V lost 3 bases and J 2 bases, leaving 8 bases between the germline ends. Germline lookup yields CDR1 SQVTM and CDR2 ANQGSEA. The CDR3 is 12 residues long. Method: immunoSEQ multiplex PCR; TCRdb's copy keeps in-frame clones and lacks some. The sample lists under 85,000 clones; roughly 94% were seen once. The source is a female donor with multiple sclerosis, enrolled in a pregnancy study. V usage is TRBV29-1 and J usage is TRBJ2-7; the D is unclear. The sequencing here drew on peripheral blood, taken in the third trimester of pregnancy. This chain's CDR3 is CSVEYQAYEQYF. The CDR3 DNA reads as TGCAGCGTTGAGTACCAGGCCTACGAGCAGTACTTC.